The 29 T cell receptor beta chains in this list originate from one sample, sequenced in a study of CD8 T cells in Susac syndrome. Random hexamers served to reverse transcribe roughly 0.5 to 1 ug RNA. TCRdb recomputed calls from the immunoSEQ multiplex PCR reads with MiXCR, one row per CDR3 protein. The table records roughly 200,000 distinct CDR3 sequences, roughly 96% of them present only once. Sequencing used CD4+ T cells from PBMCs. The receptors stem from a human donor in good health.

This chain uses TRBV20-1 with TRBJ1-2; 9 nucleotides align to TRBD1. The germline V gene has CDR1 DFQATT and CDR2 SNEGSKA (reference sequence). This CDR3 has 14 amino acids. V shed 6 bases, J shed 6 bases, and the junction held 11 bases outside the gene matches. CDR3 nucleotide sequence: TGCAGTGCAGAAACACAGGGGGCTCCAGATGGCTACACCTTC. Translating it yields CSAETQGAPDGYTF.

The rearrangement joins TRBV20-1 to TRBJ2-1, with D tentatively TRBD1 (7 bases). With 1 base removed from V and 6 bases from J, the gap between germline ends came to 13 bases. There are 14 residues in the CDR3. The germline V gene encodes CDR1 DFQATT and CDR2 SNEGSKA (reference sequence). CDR3 DNA sequence: TGCAGTGCTAGAGCGGGGGCAGGGGGCAATGAGCAGTTCTTC. Encoded protein: CSARAGAGGNEQFF.

The rearrangement joins TRBV5-1 to TRBJ1-3; possible D gene TRBD1, 5 bases. The germline V gene has CDR1 SGHRS and CDR2 YFSETQ. This CDR3 is built from 14 residues. Trimming took off 2 bases at V and 0 bases at J, with 6 bases between the two ends. The CDR3 nucleotides read TGCGCCAGCAGCTTAGGGACCTCTGGAAACACCATATATTTT. Translated, it gives CASSLGTSGNTIYF.

The chain has TRBV3-1 and TRBJ2-5, with D perhaps matching TRBD2 (6 bases). The V gene lost 5 bases and the J gene lost 2 bases, with 12 bases spanning the gap. CDR3 length: 14 amino acids. Germline loops: CDR1 LGHDT, CDR2 YNNKEL (reference sequence). The CDR3 nucleotides are TGTGCCAGCAGCTCAGCAAGCGGGCAAGAGACCCAGTACTTC. As protein: CASSSASGQETQYF.

The chain uses TRBV5-1 and TRBJ1-5; 7 bases are a match to TRBD1. Per the germline V gene, CDR1 is SGHRS and CDR2 is YFSETQ. J was trimmed by 0 bases and V by 0 bases; bases with no gene match: 0. This CDR3 contains 15 residues. DNA for the CDR3: TGCGCCAGCAGCTTGGCAGGGGGTAGCAATCAGCCCCAGCATTTT. As protein: CASSLAGGSNQPQHF.

This clonotype was recorded only once. This rearrangement joins TRBV20-1 to TRBJ2-1; 7 nucleotides align to TRBD2. The J segment lost 9 bases and the V segment lost 6 bases, leaving 5 bases of the junction unmatched. CDR3 length: 11 amino acids. The germline V gene encodes CDR1 DFQATT and CDR2 SNEGSKA (reference sequence). The chain's CDR3 is CSARLAVEQFF. The CDR3 DNA sequence: TGCAGTGCCCGACTAGCCGTTGAGCAGTTCTTC.

The chain joins TRBV20-1 to TRBJ2-5; D is unclear. Germline V CDR1 and CDR2: DFQATT, SNEGSKA (reference sequence). Trimming left V 1 base short and J 2 bases short, with 14 bases between. This CDR3 has 15 amino acids. For the CDR3, the DNA is TGCAGTGCTAGAGGAGTATGGATGATTCAAGAGACCCAGTACTTC. As protein: CSARGVWMIQETQYF.

The chain combines TRBV20-1 with TRBJ2-1, with 8 bases that match TRBD2. This CDR3 has 15 amino acids. CDR1 is DFQATT, CDR2 SNEGSKA, per germline (reference sequence). V was clipped by 1 base and J by 7 bases; unmatched bases: 9. Here the CDR3 reads CSARVARGGRNEQFF. The DNA for the CDR3 is TGCAGTGCTAGAGTGGCCCGGGGGGGTAGGAATGAGCAGTTCTTC.

The V gene is TRBV20-1, the J gene TRBJ2-1; 9 positions agree with TRBD1. The junction had 3 bases not matched to a gene; V was cut back by 6 bases and J by 3 bases. The CDR3 is 13 amino acids. Germline loops: CDR1 DFQATT, CDR2 SNEGSKA (reference sequence). CDR3 sequence: CSAPGQGYNEQFF. As DNA, the CDR3 is TGCAGTGCACCGGGACAGGGCTACAATGAGCAGTTCTTC.

The V call is TRBV20-1, the J call TRBJ2-2; D possibly corresponds to TRBD2 (6 bases). CDR3 size: 14 residues. Germline CDR1 and CDR2: DFQATT and SNEGSKA (reference sequence). CDR3 DNA: TGCAGGGCGGACCGGGACTTTAACACCGGGGAGCTGTTTTTT. It codes for CRADRDFNTGELFF.

The genes are TRBV7-3 and TRBJ2-5; no firm D call. There are 14 residues in the CDR3. In germline, CDR1 is SGHTA, CDR2 FQGTGA. The V gene lost 5 bases and the J gene lost 4 bases, with 14 bases spanning the gap. CDR3 sequence (DNA): TGTGCCAGCAGCCCCCTCGGACGCGGAGAGACCCAGTACTTC. It specifies CASSPLGRGETQYF.

This sequence joins TRBV19 and TRBJ1-5, with TRBD1 matching over 8 bases. Trimming removed 7 bases from V and 1 base from J; junction bases left unmatched: 6. This CDR3 has 15 amino acids. The germline gives CDR1 LNHDA, CDR2 SQIVND (reference sequence). The CDR3 DNA is TGTGCCAGTACCCCGGACAGGGAAAGCAATCAGCCCCAGCATTTT. Translation: CASTPDRESNQPQHF.

The chain joins TRBV14 to TRBJ1-2; no clear D. V was shortened by 0 bases and J by 5 bases, with 10 bases between the two germline ends. The germline gives CDR1 SGHDN, CDR2 FVKESK. CDR3 size: 14 residues. The CDR3: CASSQDRSTYGYTF. Here the CDR3 DNA reads TGTGCCAGCAGCCAAGATCGCAGCACTTATGGCTACACCTTC.

This chain connects TRBV4-2 to TRBJ2-1; D gene unclear. The length of the CDR3 is 14 residues. V lost 4 bases, J lost 0 bases, and 7 bases lay in between. Germline CDR1 and CDR2: LGHNA and YNFKEQ. This CDR3 reads CASSPASSYNEQFF. The CDR3 DNA is TGTGCCAGCAGCCCGGCGAGCTCCTACAATGAGCAGTTCTTC.

This chain links TRBV29-1 with TRBJ2-1; 9 bases are shared with TRBD2. Germline V gene lookup returns CDR1 SQVTM and CDR2 ANQGSEA. The CDR3 runs to 15 residues. V was clipped by 4 bases and J by 3 bases; unmatched bases: 7. The CDR3 DNA reads TGCAGCGTTGGGGGCCGACTAGCGGACTACAATGAGCAGTTCTTC. Translating gives CSVGGRLADYNEQFF.

The V call is TRBV30, the J call TRBJ1-5, with 8 bases lining up with TRBD1. Germline lookup yields CDR1 GTSNPN and CDR2 SVGIG (reference sequence). This CDR3 region has 13 residues. V shed 4 bases, J shed 7 bases, and the junction held 6 bases outside the gene matches. CDR3 protein: CAWTGGAKQPQHF. Written as DNA, the CDR3 is TGTGCCTGGACAGGGGGCGCGAAACAGCCCCAGCATTTT.

This chain connects TRBV20-1 to TRBJ2-3, with D possibly matching TRBD2 (5 bases). V was cut by 6 bases and J by 0 bases, with 16 bases left in between. This CDR3 has 15 residues. The germline V gene encodes CDR1 DFQATT and CDR2 SNEGSKA (reference sequence). CDR3: CSATIGDPSTDTQYF. DNA for the CDR3: TGCAGTGCCACAATCGGGGATCCTAGCACAGATACGCAGTATTTT.

The rearrangement joins TRBV3-1 to TRBJ1-1; no clear D. There are 15 residues in the CDR3. Germline CDR1 and CDR2: LGHDT and YNNKEL (reference sequence). V was shortened by 4 bases and J by 12 bases, with 24 bases between the two germline ends. The chain's CDR3 is CASSPTLQIGSETFF. The CDR3 DNA reads TGTGCCAGCAGCCCGACCCTCCAAATCGGGTCTGAGACTTTCTTT.

The chain employs TRBV15 and TRBJ2-5; D assignment may be TRBD1 or TRBD2 (5 bases each). Germline V gene data show CDR1 as LNHNV and CDR2 as YYDKDF (reference sequence). The CDR3 is made up of 15 amino acids. V gave up 4 bases and J gave up 4 bases, with 16 bases separating them. This CDR3 reads CATSKNSGSGETQYF. The CDR3, as DNA: TGTGCCACCAGCAAAAATTCAGGGAGCGGAGAGACCCAGTACTTC.

This rearrangement joins TRBV11-2 to TRBJ2-7; D unresolved. V lost 8 bases, J lost 3 bases, and 8 bases lay in between. The length of the CDR3 is 11 residues. CDR1 and CDR2 from the germline V gene are SGHAT and FQNNGV. The CDR3 bases are TGTGCCAGCCGGTCAGGCTACGAGCAGTACTTC. This sequence encodes CASRSGYEQYF.

The V call is TRBV2, the J call TRBJ1-2, with TRBD1 as a possible D gene (6 bases). The CDR3 runs to 11 residues. Germline V CDR1 and CDR2: SNHLY, FYNNEI. V was trimmed by 8 bases and J by 8 bases, leaving 12 bases between them. CDR3 DNA: TGTGCCAGCGCAACAGGGACGGGCTACACCTTC. As protein: CASATGTGYTF. Variable domain in full (rest from reference TRBV2 and TRBJ1-2): EPEVTQTPSHQVTQMGQEVILRCVPISNHLYFYWYRQILGQKVEFLVSFYNNEISEKSEIFDDQFSVERPDGSNFTLKIRSTKLEDSAMYFCASATGTGYTFGSGTRLTVV.

This clonotype appeared a single time. The genes are TRBV27 and TRBJ2-3; the D gene is possibly TRBD1 (5 bases). Per germline, CDR1 MNHEY and CDR2 SMNVEV (reference sequence). Trimming cost V 2 bases and J 0 bases, with 9 bases left between them. This CDR3 is built from 15 residues. The CDR3 DNA reads as TGTGCCAGCAGTTTAAAGACAGTTAGCACAGATACGCAGTATTTT. Translated, it gives CASSLKTVSTDTQYF.

V is TRBV29-1 and J is TRBJ1-1; D gene unclear. CDR3 length: 14 residues. V gave up 3 bases and J gave up 0 bases, with 11 bases separating them. Germline values: CDR1 SQVTM, CDR2 ANQGSEA. The CDR3 bases are TGCAGCGTTGAGAAAACAGACTTGAACACTGAAGCTTTCTTT. It codes for CSVEKTDLNTEAFF.

V gene TRBV3-1 combines with J gene TRBJ1-2, with 7 bases matching TRBD1. The V gene's germline CDR1 is LGHDT and CDR2 YNNKEL (reference sequence). The V gene end was trimmed by 4 bases and the J gene end by 5 bases; junction bases not matched to a gene: 7. The CDR3 extends over 14 amino acids. The CDR3 coding sequence is TGTGCCAGCAGCCCCTCAGGGGGGGGTTATGGCTACACCTTC. Translation: CASSPSGGGYGYTF. The full variable domain, rest sourced from reference TRBV3-1 and TRBJ1-2, is DTAVSQTPKYLVTQMGNDKSIKCEQNLGHDTMYWYKQDSKKFLKIMFSYNNKELIINETVPNRFSPKSPDKAHLNLHINSLELGDSAVYFCASSPSGGGYGYTFGSGTRLTVV.

This sequence joins TRBV3-1 and TRBJ2-3; D is perhaps TRBD1 or TRBD2 (6 bases each). The V gene lost 4 bases and the J gene lost 5 bases, with 16 bases spanning the gap. In germline, CDR1 is LGHDT, CDR2 YNNKEL (reference sequence). CDR3 size: 15 residues. The CDR3 is CASSLSKGGGDTQYF. In DNA form, the CDR3 reads TGTGCCAGCAGCCTTTCGAAGGGGGGCGGAGATACGCAGTATTTT.

The V call is TRBV9, the J call TRBJ2-1, with D possibly being TRBD2 (5 bases). The length of the CDR3 is 15 residues. The V and J ends lost 0 bases and 2 bases respectively, with 9 bases between them. The germline V gene encodes CDR1 SGDLS and CDR2 YYNGEE. CDR3 nucleotide sequence: TGTGCCAGCAGCGTAGATGGCGGGCCCTACAATGAGCAGTTCTTC. It encodes CASSVDGGPYNEQFF.

In this sample, this clonotype turned up once. This sequence joins TRBV20-1 and TRBJ2-3; D perhaps matches TRBD1 (6 bases). Germline CDR1 and CDR2: DFQATT and SNEGSKA (reference sequence). The CDR3 contains 15 residues. V lost 6 bases to trimming and J lost 0 bases, with 16 bases between them. Here the CDR3 DNA reads TGCAGTGCGATATACAGGGCTTCTAGCACAGATACGCAGTATTTT. It translates to CSAIYRASSTDTQYF.

The genes are TRBV24-1 and TRBJ1-1, with D tentatively TRBD1 (5 bases). Germline V gene lookup returns CDR1 KGHDR and CDR2 SFDVKD. The germline V and J ends were trimmed by 7 bases and 4 bases, with 15 bases remaining between them. CDR3 length equals 14 residues. The chain's CDR3 is CATRPRGGGTEAFF. CDR3 DNA: TGTGCCACCAGGCCCCGGGGGGGAGGCACTGAAGCTTTCTTT.

This sequence joins TRBV27 and TRBJ1-4; D perhaps matches TRBD1 (6 bases). Per germline, CDR1 MNHEY and CDR2 SMNVEV (reference sequence). V dropped 6 bases and J dropped 7 bases, with 15 bases sitting between them. The CDR3 is made up of 14 amino acids. CDR3 sequence: CASSKTGHLEKLFF. Written as DNA, the CDR3 is TGTGCCAGCAGCAAGACGGGACACCTTGAAAAACTGTTTTTT.